The 20 T cell receptor beta chains below come from one sample, sequenced in a study of blood T cell repertoires in COVID-19. Profiling relied on immunoSEQ multiplex PCR, and the TCRdb table lists in-frame clones only, not all of them. The sample records about 230,000 clones, about 87% being singletons. Material for sequencing was PBMCs or T cells enriched from blood (not recorded which). The receptors derive from a woman in her twenties or thirties who had been exposed to COVID-19.

V gene TRBV25-1 combines with J gene TRBJ2-5; TRBD2 matches 7 bases. V trimming: 2 bases; J trimming: 2 bases; junction bases outside the gene matches: 5. Germline V gene lookup returns CDR1 MGHDK and CDR2 SYGVNS. The CDR3 sequence is 15 residues long. Here the CDR3 reads CASSEPGRLQETQYF. The CDR3 region has the DNA TGTGCCAGCAGTGAACCCGGGAGGTTGCAAGAGACCCAGTACTTC.

This clone was seen a few times. The rearrangement uses TRBV27 and TRBJ1-6; a weak D match, TRBD1 (6 bases). This CDR3 is 16 amino acids long. V lost 3 bases and J lost 7, with 16 bases in between. In germline, CDR1 is MNHEY, CDR2 SMNVEV (reference sequence). CDR3 coding DNA: TGTGCCAGCAGTTTCTGGGGGCGCATTAGGAATTCACCCCTCCACTTT. Translation: CASSFWGRIRNSPLHF.

This chain uses TRBV6-5 with TRBJ2-7; D perhaps matches TRBD1 (5 bases). With 6 bases removed from V and 2 bases from J, the gap between germline ends came to 17 bases. The germline CDR1 and CDR2 sequences are MNHEY and SVGAGI. The CDR3 covers 15 residues. DNA for the CDR3: TGTGCCAGCAGAGACTCAGGGTTCCCCCCCTACGAGCAGTACTTC. It encodes CASRDSGFPPYEQYF.

The rearrangement joins TRBV27 to TRBJ2-7, with TRBD1 matching 9 bases. Germline assignment: CDR1 MNHEY and CDR2 SMNVEV (reference sequence). V dropped 8 bases and J dropped 7; count of bases not matched to a gene: 15. This CDR3 comprises 15 residues. The CDR3 DNA reads TGTGCCAGCTCTCAAACTGGGACAGGGTTCGGGGAGCAGTACTTC. Translation: CASSQTGTGFGEQYF.

The chain uses TRBV7-9 and TRBJ2-2; the match to TRBD2 covers 12 bases. Germline CDR1 reads SEHNR; CDR2 reads FQNEAQ (reference sequence). The V and J ends lost 5 bases and 4 bases, in that order; junction bases with no gene match: 2. This CDR3 is built from 15 residues. The CDR3 DNA follows: TGTGCCAGCAGCCTACTAGCGGGAGGCACCGGGGAGCTGTTTTTT. This codes for CASSLLAGGTGELFF.

The chain has TRBV25-1 and TRBJ2-7; 8 bases fit TRBD1. The CDR3 contains 12 residues. The ends lost 8 bases at V and 3 bases at J; junction bases unmatched: 3. In germline, CDR1 is MGHDK, CDR2 SYGVNS. In DNA form, the CDR3 reads TGTGCCAGCGGGACAGGCTTCTACGAGCAGTACTTC. Amino acids: CASGTGFYEQYF.

CDR3 nucleotide sequence: TGTGCCAGCAGCTTAGTTTGGACTAGCGGGAGACGCAATGAGCAGTTCTTC. Translating it yields CASSLVWTSGRRNEQFF. The chain carries TRBV7-2 and TRBJ2-1; 13 bases align to TRBD2. The V gene's germline CDR1 is SGHTA and CDR2 FQGNSA. The CDR3 contains 17 residues. After removal of 1 base from V and 6 bases from J, the junction contained 6 bases not matched to a gene.

The chain combines TRBV4-1 with TRBJ2-2; 13 bases align to TRBD2. V gave up 1 base and J gave up 7 bases; unmatched junction bases: 9. This CDR3 is 18 amino acids long. The germline V gene encodes CDR1 MGHRA and CDR2 YSYEKL. The CDR3: CASSQAELAGGPSGELFF. CDR3 DNA: TGCGCCAGCAGCCAAGCCGAACTAGCGGGAGGGCCTAGCGGGGAGCTGTTTTTT.

With respect to this clone: Other DNA sequences in the sample encode the same CDR3. This rearrangement joins TRBV7-9 to TRBJ2-7, with 11 bases aligning to TRBD2. CDR3 length: 15 residues. V trimming: 1 base; J trimming: 2 bases; junction bases outside the gene matches: 1. Germline-derived CDR1 and CDR2 are SEHNR and FQNEAQ (reference sequence). The CDR3 bases are TGTGCCAGCAGCTTAGGACTAGCGGGGACCTACGAGCAGTACTTC. Amino acid sequence: CASSLGLAGTYEQYF.

The chain links TRBV6-4 to TRBJ2-7, with D tentatively TRBD2 (5 bases). The V end was cut by 0 bases, the J end by 3 bases, with 36 bases between. In germline, CDR1 is MRHNA, CDR2 SNTAGT. The CDR3 has 23 residues. The CDR3 sequence: CASSDSSRRGATTSLQDYYEQYF. The CDR3 nucleotides are TGTGCCAGCAGTGACTCGAGCCGCCGTGGCGCGACCACGTCGTTACAAGACTACTACGAGCAGTACTTC.

V and J are TRBV27 and TRBJ1-6; no clear D gene. The germline gives CDR1 MNHEY, CDR2 SMNVEV (reference sequence). V lost 2 bases and J lost 0, with 5 bases in between. This CDR3 has 15 residues. CDR3 protein: CASSLGSSYNSPLHF. CDR3 nucleotides: TGTGCCAGCAGTTTAGGGAGCTCCTATAATTCACCCCTCCACTTT.

V and J are TRBV9 and TRBJ2-7, with TRBD1 as a possible D gene (5 bases). This CDR3 has 15 residues. Between the trimmed V and J ends, which lost 3 bases and 0 bases, there was a span of 13 bases. Germline CDR1 SGDLS, CDR2 YYNGEE. CDR3 bases: TGTGCCAGCAGCGGTGGGGCAGTGAGCTCCTACGAGCAGTACTTC. Amino acids: CASSGGAVSSYEQYF.

This chain uses TRBV30 with TRBJ1-2, with 10 bases that match TRBD1. V was clipped by 4 bases and J by 2 bases; unmatched bases: 7. Germline values: CDR1 GTSNPN, CDR2 SVGIG (reference sequence). The CDR3 loop spans 15 amino acids. CDR3 bases: TGTGCCTGGAAGGTCCCGGGACAGGGGAACTATGGCTACACCTTC. As protein: CAWKVPGQGNYGYTF. Full variable domain (remainder filled in from reference TRBV30 and TRBJ1-2): SQTIHQWPATLVQPVGSPLSLECTVEGTSNPNLYWYRQAAGRGLQLLFYSVGIGQISSEVPQNLSASRPQDRQFILSSKKLLLSDSGFYLCAWKVPGQGNYGYTFGSGTRLTVV.

V gene TRBV5-6 combines with J gene TRBJ2-1; possible D gene TRBD2, 5 bases. V was shortened by 4 bases and J by 5 bases, with 19 bases between the two germline ends. The CDR3 sequence is 16 residues long. Germline V gene data show CDR1 as SGHDT and CDR2 as YYEEEE. The CDR3: CASSTTRQRTDNEQFF. CDR3 sequence (DNA): TGTGCCAGCAGCACGACTCGGCAGCGGACCGACAATGAGCAGTTCTTC.

The table lists this clone with many counts. J is TRBJ1-5 and V is TRBV19; D ambiguous. The germline V and J ends were trimmed by 2 bases and 7 bases, with 18 bases remaining between them. Germline values: CDR1 LNHDA, CDR2 SQIVND (reference sequence). The CDR3 sequence is 16 residues long. In DNA form, the CDR3 reads TGTGCCAGTAGTATAAAAAAAGGAGGGCTCGGACAGCCCCAGCATTTT. It translates to CASSIKKGGLGQPQHF. Combining the CDR3 with reference TRBV19 and TRBJ1-5 gives the whole variable domain DGGITQSPKYLFRKEGQNVTLSCEQNLNHDAMYWYRQDPGQGLRLIYYSQIVNDFQKGDIAEGYSVSREKKESFPLTVTSAQKNPTAFYLCASSIKKGGLGQPQHFGDGTRLSIL.

This chain links TRBV10-3 with TRBJ1-5, with 8 bases that match TRBD1. J gave up 7 bases and V 5 bases, and 7 bases lay outside the gene matches. The CDR3 length is 14 residues. From germline, CDR1 is ENHRY and CDR2 SYGVKD. As DNA, the CDR3 is TGTGCCATCAGTAGTCAGGGGGCTCGGCAGCCCCAGCATTTT. Translated: CAISSQGARQPQHF.

The V gene is TRBV5-1, the J gene TRBJ1-1, with 10 bases fitting TRBD1. Unmatched junction bases numbered 4, after V lost 4 bases and J lost 4 bases. Germline V CDR1 and CDR2: SGHRS, YFSETQ. The CDR3 is made up of 14 amino acids. CDR3 coding DNA: TGCGCCAGCAGCGTGGGACAGGGGAGCACTGAAGCTTTCTTT. Translating gives CASSVGQGSTEAFF.

The chain joins TRBV5-1 to TRBJ2-1; 7 nucleotides line up with TRBD1. The CDR3 spans 14 residues. V was clipped by 4 bases and J by 6 bases; unmatched bases: 7. In germline, CDR1 is SGHRS, CDR2 YFSETQ. The CDR3 sequence is CASSQRNRGNEQFF. The DNA of the CDR3 is TGCGCCAGCAGCCAAAGGAACAGGGGCAATGAGCAGTTCTTC.

The chain links TRBV5-5 to TRBJ2-7, with D possibly being TRBD1 (5 bases). This CDR3 has 13 residues. V lost 2 bases, J lost 1 base, and 7 bases lay in between. Germline V lookup: CDR1 SGHKS, CDR2 YYEKEE (reference sequence). The chain's CDR3 is CASSFQGSYEQYF. As DNA, the CDR3 is TGTGCCAGCAGCTTCCAGGGATCCTACGAGCAGTACTTC. The entire variable domain, with the rest obtained from reference TRBV5-5 and TRBJ2-7, is as follows: DAGVTQSPTHLIKTRGQQVTLRCSPISGHKSVSWYQQVLGQGPQFIFQYYEKEERGRGNFPDRFSARQFPNYSSELNVNALLLGDSALYLCASSFQGSYEQYFGPGTRLTVT.

The chain combines TRBV5-5 with TRBJ2-5; tentatively, D is TRBD2 (6 bases). Deletions cut 4 bases from V and 4 bases from J, with 17 bases between. This CDR3 is built from 15 residues. CDR1 and CDR2 from the germline V gene are SGHKS and YYEKEE (reference sequence). CDR3 nucleotide sequence: TGTGCCAGCAGCCCCCATCCCGGGAGTGTAGAGACCCAGTACTTC. Its translation is CASSPHPGSVETQYF.